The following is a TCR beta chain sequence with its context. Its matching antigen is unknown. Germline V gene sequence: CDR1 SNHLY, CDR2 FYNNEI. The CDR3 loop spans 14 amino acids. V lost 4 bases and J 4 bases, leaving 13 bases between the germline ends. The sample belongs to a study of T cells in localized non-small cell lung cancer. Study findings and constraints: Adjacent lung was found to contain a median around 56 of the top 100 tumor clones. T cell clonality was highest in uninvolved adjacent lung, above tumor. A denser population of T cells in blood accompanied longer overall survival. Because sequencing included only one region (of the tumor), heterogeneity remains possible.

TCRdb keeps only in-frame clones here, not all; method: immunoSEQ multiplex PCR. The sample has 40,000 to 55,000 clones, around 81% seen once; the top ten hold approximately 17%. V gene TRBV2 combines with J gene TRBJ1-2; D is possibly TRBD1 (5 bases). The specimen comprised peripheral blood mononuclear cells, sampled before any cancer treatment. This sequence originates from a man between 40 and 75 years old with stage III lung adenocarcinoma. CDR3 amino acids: CASSVAGMGYGYTF. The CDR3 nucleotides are TGTGCCAGCAGTGTGGCAGGGATGGGCTATGGCTACACCTTC.